In this sample, the clone carrying this T cell receptor beta chain turned up a few times. The CDR3 is 15 amino acids. The V gene lost 5 bases and the J gene lost 7 bases, with 18 bases spanning the gap. This sample is part of a study of T cells after yellow fever vaccination. In TCRdb, the 5' RACE reads were re-called with MiXCR into one record per CDR3 protein. The data show some 400,000 distinct CDR3 sequences, roughly 6.1% seen once. The J gene is TRBJ1-5, the V gene TRBV12-3 or TRBV12-4; a possible D gene is TRBD1 (6 bases). The specimen comprised PBMCs, sampled 5 days after the yellow fever booster vaccination. The origin of this receptor is a man aged 30 to 45 who received the YFV17D yellow fever vaccine. CDR3 sequence: CASSASGGTSQPQHF. The CDR3 DNA follows: TGTGCCAGCAGTGCCTCCGGGGGCACCTCGCAGCCCCAGCATTTT.